This TCR beta chain derives from a study of blood T cell repertoires in COVID-19. For the study at large: PBMCs, B-cell-depleted T cells, or T cells provided the cDNA or gDNA that made up the material.

Under the authors' procedure: The assay estimated nucleated cells by amplifying reference gene primers. The repertoire was sequenced with immunoSEQ multiplex PCR; TCRdb's copy has only in-frame clones and lacks some. That table furnishes V, J and clone size, whereas the DNA furnished D and trimming. The sample yields fewer than 350,000 clones, approximately 87% seen once. Per the germline V gene, CDR1 is SGHTA and CDR2 is FQGNSA. CDR3 length: 14 residues. V lost 0 bases and J lost 0, with 5 bases in between. The sequence came from a woman aged 30 to 39 with COVID-19, enrolled during active disease. What was sequenced was peripheral blood. The chain uses TRBV7-2 and TRBJ2-5; D gene uncertain. Here the CDR3 DNA reads TGTGCCAGCAGCTTAGCCCAGTACCAAGAGACCCAGTACTTC. This sequence encodes CASSLAQYQETQYF.